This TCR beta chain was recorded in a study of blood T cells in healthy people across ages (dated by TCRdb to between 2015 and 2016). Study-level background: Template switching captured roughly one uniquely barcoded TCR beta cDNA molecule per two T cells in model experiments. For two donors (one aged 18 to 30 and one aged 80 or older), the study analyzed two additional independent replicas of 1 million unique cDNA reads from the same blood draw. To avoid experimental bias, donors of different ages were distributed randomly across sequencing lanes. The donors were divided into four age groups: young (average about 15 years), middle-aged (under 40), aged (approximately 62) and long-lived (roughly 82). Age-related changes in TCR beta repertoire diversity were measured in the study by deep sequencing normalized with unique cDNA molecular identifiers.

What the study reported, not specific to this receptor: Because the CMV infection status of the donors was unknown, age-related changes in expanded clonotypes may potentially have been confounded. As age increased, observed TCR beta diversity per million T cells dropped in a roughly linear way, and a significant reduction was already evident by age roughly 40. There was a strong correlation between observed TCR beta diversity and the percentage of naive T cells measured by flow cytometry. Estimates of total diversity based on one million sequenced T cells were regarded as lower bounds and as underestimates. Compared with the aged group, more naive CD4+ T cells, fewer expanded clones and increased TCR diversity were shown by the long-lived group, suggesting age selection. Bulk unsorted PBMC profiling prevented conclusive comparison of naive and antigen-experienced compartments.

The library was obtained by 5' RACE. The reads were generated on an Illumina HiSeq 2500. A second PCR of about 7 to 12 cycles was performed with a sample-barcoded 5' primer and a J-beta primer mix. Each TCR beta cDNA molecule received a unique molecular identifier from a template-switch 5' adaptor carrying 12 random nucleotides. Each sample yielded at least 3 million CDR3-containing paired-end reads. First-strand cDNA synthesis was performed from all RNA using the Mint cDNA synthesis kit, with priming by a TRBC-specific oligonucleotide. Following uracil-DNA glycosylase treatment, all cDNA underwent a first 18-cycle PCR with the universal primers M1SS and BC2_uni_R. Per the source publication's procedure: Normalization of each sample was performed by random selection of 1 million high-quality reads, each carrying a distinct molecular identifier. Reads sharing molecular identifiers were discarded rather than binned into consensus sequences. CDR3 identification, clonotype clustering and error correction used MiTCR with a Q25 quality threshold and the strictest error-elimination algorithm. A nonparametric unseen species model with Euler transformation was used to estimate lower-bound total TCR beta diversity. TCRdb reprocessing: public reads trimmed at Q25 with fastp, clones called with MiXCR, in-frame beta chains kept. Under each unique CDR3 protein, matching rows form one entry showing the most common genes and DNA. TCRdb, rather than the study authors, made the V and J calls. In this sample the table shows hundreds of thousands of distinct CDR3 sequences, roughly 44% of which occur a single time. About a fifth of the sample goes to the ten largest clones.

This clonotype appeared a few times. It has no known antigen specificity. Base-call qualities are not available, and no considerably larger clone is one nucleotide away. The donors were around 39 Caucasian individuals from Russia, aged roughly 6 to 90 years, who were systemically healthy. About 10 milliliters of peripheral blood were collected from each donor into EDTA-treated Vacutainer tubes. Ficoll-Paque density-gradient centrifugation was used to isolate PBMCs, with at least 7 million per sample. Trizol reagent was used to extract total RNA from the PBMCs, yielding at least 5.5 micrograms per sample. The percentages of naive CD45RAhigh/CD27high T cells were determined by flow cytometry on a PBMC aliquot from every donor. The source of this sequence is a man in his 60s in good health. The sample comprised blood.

At the DNA level, the sequence is TGCAGCGTTGCTTTCCGCCCCACTGAAGCTTTCTTT. Translated, it gives CSVAFRPTEAFF. Rearrangement joined TRBV29-1 to TRBJ1-1; no D gene can be assigned with confidence. The germline V gene specifies SQVTM as CDR1 and ANQGSEA as CDR2. Cut back by 4 bases and 4 bases, the V and J ends lie 10 bases apart. Spanning cysteine to phenylalanine, the CDR3 consists of 12 amino acids. Of the read, only the CDR3 DNA is kept; its 36 bases are in frame from base 1.